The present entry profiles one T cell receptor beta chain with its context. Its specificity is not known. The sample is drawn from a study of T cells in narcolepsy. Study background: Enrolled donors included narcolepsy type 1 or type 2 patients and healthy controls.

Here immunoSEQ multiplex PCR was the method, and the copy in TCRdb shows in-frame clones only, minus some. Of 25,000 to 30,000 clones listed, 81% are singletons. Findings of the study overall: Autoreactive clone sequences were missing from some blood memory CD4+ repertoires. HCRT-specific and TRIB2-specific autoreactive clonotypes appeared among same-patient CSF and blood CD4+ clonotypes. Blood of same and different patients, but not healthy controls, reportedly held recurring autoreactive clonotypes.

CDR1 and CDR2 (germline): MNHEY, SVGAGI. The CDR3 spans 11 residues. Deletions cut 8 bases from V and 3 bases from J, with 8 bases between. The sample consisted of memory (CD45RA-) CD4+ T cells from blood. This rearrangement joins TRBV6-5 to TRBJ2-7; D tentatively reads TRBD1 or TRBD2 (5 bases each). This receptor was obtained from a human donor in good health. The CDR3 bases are TGTGCCAGCCGTGGGGGCTACGAGCAGTACTTC. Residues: CASRGGYEQYF.